This T cell receptor beta chain was recorded in a study of cytomegalovirus exposure and HLA in healthy donors. Note on this clone: Antigen specificity is unknown.

Whole-study findings and limits: Indistinguishability led to the exclusion of some V segments, TRBV6-2 and TRBV6-3 included. In a later analysis, a missense DCLRE1C variant was linked to TCR beta V- and J-gene trimming.

Primers: 60 Vbeta forward and 13 Jbeta reverse. TCRdb's table, derived via immunoSEQ multiplex PCR, lists solely in-frame clones and lacks some. The profile shows 100,000 to 150,000 clones, under 85% of them singletons. Germline V gene data show CDR1 as SNHLY and CDR2 as FYNNEI. CDR3 length equals 14 residues. Trimming took 4 bases from V and 7 from J, leaving 11 bases between them. The sequence derives from a woman in her forties or fifties in good health and CMV-seropositive. The sample was PBMCs. The chain couples TRBV2 to TRBJ1-6; possibly TRBD1 for D (6 bases). The CDR3 loop reads CASSARGHNSPLHF. DNA of the CDR3: TGTGCCAGCAGTGCAAGGGGACACAATTCACCCCTCCACTTT.